In its sample, the clone carrying this T cell receptor beta chain was seen a few times. The CDR3 is 13 residues long. V was clipped by 1 base and J by 4 bases, with 7 bases between them. Germline CDR1 MGHRA, CDR2 YSYEKL. Alongside a J-beta primer mix, a sample-barcoded 5' primer served in a second PCR lasting about 7 to 11 cycles. MiXCR was run by TCRdb on the 5' RACE reads, yielding one entry per CDR3 protein. In the table there are around 1,100,000 distinct CDR3 sequences, 30% to 40% of which are singletons. Drawing of peripheral blood yielded ten milliliters from each donor. This sample stems from a study of blood T cells in healthy people across ages.

The specimen was blood. The receptor's source is a man between 18 and 29 years old in good health. The rearrangement uses TRBV4-1 and TRBJ2-5; D gene ambiguous. The CDR3 DNA follows: TGCGCCAGCAGCCAAGTCACGGTAGAGACCCAGTACTTC. Its protein product is CASSQVTVETQYF.